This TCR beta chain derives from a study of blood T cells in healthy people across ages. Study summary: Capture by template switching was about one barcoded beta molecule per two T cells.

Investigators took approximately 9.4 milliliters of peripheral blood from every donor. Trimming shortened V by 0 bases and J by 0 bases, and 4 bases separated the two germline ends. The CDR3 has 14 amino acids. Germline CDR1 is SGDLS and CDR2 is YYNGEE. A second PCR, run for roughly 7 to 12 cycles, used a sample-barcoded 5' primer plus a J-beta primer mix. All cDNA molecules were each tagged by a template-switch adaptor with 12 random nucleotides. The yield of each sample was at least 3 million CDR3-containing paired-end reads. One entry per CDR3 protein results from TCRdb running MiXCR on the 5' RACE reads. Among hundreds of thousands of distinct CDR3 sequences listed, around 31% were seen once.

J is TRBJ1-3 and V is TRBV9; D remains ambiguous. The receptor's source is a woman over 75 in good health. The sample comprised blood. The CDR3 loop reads CASSVASSGNTIYF. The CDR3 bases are TGTGCCAGCAGCGTAGCAAGCTCTGGAAACACCATATATTTT.